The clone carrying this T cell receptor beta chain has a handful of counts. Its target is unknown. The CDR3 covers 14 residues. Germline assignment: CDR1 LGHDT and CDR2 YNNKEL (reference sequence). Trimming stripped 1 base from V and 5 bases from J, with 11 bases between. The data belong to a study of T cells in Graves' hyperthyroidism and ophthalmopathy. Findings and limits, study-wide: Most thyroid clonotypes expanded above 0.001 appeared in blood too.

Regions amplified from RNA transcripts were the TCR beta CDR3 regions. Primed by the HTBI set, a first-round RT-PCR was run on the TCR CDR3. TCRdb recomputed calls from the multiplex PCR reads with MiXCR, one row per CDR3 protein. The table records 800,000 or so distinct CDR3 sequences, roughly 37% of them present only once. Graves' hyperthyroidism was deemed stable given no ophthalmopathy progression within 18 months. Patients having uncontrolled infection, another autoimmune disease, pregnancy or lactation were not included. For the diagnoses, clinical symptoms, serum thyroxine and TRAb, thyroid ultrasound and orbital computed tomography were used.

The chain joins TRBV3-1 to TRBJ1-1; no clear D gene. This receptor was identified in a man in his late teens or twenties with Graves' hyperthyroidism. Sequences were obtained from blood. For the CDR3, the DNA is TGTGCCAGCAGCCAAGTTCGGGATGGGACTGAAGCTTTCTTT. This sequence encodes CASSQVRDGTEAFF.